Detailed here is one TCR beta chain. This clonotype was picked up a small number of times. The target of this receptor is not known. The input lacks base qualities; no much larger clone sits a single base away. CDR1 SQVTM and CDR2 ANQGSEA were looked up in the germline V gene. V is reduced by 0 bases and J by 3 bases, leaving a spacing of 4 bases between them. Its CDR3 holds 12 amino acids, cysteine through phenylalanine. CDR3 DNA is the only sequence kept; it has 36 bases, read in frame from the first base. TCRdb records Illumina HiSeq 2500 as the sequencer. Quantitative 5'-RACE with molecular barcodes was the method used to prepare the TCR beta libraries. Concerning the study's data processing: A new computational method based on a probabilistic model of VDJ rearrangement was used to identify disease-linked TCR variants. The raw public reads went through TCRdb reprocessing: fastp at Q25, MiXCR clone calling, in-frame beta chains kept. CDR3 protein sequences are deduplicated, and each keeps its most common genes and DNA. The V and J calls were not made by the authors but by TCRdb's processing. Across this sample there are fewer than 500,000 distinct CDR3 sequences, with approximately 20% seen only once. Together, the top ten hold approximately 16% of the sample.

This sample was taken from a study of CD8 T cells in ankylosing spondylitis (dated by TCRdb to 2015 to 2018). Background for the entire study: T cell receptor beta repertoires were profiled in healthy donors and ankylosing spondylitis patients so that disease-linked TCR variants could be found. In total, the full study cohort was made up of 110 or so healthy donors and approximately 27 ankylosing spondylitis patients. Peripheral blood was sampled, and synovial fluid was additionally collected from ankylosing spondylitis patients. What the work shows at the level of the full study, not this receptor alone: Blood from ankylosing spondylitis patients appeared to be characterized by a TCR beta motif composed of about eight highly homologous amino acid variants. In peripheral blood, the disease-linked clones were found at relatively low frequencies and had a CD8+ phenotype. Some motif variants had previously been reported in the synovial fluid and blood of reactive arthritis patients, which suggests shared mechanisms of disease initiation. According to the report, matched synovial fluid samples from ankylosing spondylitis patients were significantly enriched for the disease-linked clones.

The V gene is TRBV29-1 and the J gene is TRBJ2-3; the D gene cannot be named for sure. The sample comprised blood, either unsorted or a sorted T cell fraction (not recorded which). This clonotype was sampled from a male donor with ankylosing spondylitis. At the DNA level, the sequence is TGCAGCGTTGAAGATCGGACAGATACGCAGTATTTT. This is translated as CSVEDRTDTQYF.